This T cell receptor (beta chain) was profiled in a study of CXCR3-negative and CXCR3-positive naive CD8 T cells. At the level of the study: Across all libraries, TRB reads numbered 120 million to 150 million, with about 1.5 +/- 0.3 million in each library.

The CDR3 spans 13 residues. Germline V gene sequence: CDR1 SGHNT, CDR2 YYREEE (reference sequence). Via 5' RACE with UMI labels, TRB cDNA libraries were prepared. TCRdb re-called the 5' RACE reads; one entry per CDR3 protein, DNA not given. This repertoire includes just under 90,000 distinct CDR3 sequences. Study-wide results and limits: For CXCR3-positive naive cells, TRB CDR3s were more hydrophobic than those of CXCR3-negative naive cells. Whereas both naive subsets had comparably high diversity, memory CD8+ cells had much lower diversity. TRBV-TRBJ usage was similar across naive CXCR3 subsets but distinct in memory cells.

As concerns this clonotype: What it binds is unknown.

Researchers sorted approximately 290,000 cells of each CD8+ T cell subset in triplicate. The chain uses TRBV5-4 and TRBJ2-2; the D gene TCRdb calls, TRBD2, cannot be checked with no DNA. The sequence was obtained from a human donor in good health. Some clones in this sample may be carry-over from other donors' samples. Sequenced: naive CXCR3+ CD8+ T cells from blood. The subset: CD45RO-CCR7+CD27+CD95- naive CD8+ T cells expressing CXCR3 (TNR3+). The CDR3 sequence is CASSGRDSRELFF.